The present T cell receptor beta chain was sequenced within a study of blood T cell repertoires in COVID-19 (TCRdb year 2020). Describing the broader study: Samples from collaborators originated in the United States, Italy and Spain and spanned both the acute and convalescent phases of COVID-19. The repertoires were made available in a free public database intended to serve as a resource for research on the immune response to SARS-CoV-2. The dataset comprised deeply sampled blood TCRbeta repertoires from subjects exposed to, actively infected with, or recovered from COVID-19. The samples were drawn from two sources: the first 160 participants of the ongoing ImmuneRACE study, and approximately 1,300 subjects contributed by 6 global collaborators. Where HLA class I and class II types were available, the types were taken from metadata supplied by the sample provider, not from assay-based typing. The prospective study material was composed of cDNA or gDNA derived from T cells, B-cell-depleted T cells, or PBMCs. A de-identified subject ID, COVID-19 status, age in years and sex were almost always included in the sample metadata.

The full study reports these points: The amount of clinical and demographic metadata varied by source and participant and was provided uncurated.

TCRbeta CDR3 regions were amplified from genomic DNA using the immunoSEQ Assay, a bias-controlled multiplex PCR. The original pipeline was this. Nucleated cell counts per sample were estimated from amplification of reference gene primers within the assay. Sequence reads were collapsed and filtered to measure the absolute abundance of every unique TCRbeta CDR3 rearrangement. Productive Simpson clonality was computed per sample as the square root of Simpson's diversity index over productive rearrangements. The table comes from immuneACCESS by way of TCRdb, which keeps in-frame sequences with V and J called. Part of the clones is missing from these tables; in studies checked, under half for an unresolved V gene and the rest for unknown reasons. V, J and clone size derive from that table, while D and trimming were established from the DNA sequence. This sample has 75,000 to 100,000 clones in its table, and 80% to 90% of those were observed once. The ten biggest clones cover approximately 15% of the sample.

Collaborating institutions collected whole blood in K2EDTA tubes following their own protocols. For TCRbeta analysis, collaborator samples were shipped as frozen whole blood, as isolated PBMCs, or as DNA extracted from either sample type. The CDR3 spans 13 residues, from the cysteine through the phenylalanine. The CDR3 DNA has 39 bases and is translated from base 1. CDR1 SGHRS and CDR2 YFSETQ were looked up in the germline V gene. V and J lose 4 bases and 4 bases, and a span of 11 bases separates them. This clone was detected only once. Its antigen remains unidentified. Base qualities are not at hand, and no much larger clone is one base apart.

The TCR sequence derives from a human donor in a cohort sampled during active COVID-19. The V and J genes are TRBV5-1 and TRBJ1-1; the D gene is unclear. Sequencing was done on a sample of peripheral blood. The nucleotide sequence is TGCGCCAGCAGCCCTGAAAACGGCACTGAAGCTTTCTTT. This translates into CASSPENGTEAFF.